One and the same sample provided the 13 T cell receptor beta chains below, sequenced in a study of identical twins. TCRdb reprocessed the 5' RACE reads with MiXCR, giving one entry per CDR3 protein. The sample lists 750,000 to 950,000 distinct CDR3 sequences, approximately 13% occurring once. This same sample was also taken into another study, of yellow fever vaccine responses in identical twins.

Sample: PBMCs. The receptors were gathered from a young woman in good health.

The chain is built from TRBV5-1 and TRBJ1-2, with D perhaps TRBD1 (6 bases). CDR3 size: 16 residues. V was clipped by 0 bases and J by 3 bases, with 15 bases between them. Germline V gene lookup returns CDR1 SGHRS and CDR2 YFSETQ. The CDR3 DNA is TGCGCCAGCAGCTTGGCCGAGGGGAAGGGGGACTATGGCTACACCTTC. Its protein product is CASSLAEGKGDYGYTF.

In this sample, this clonotype turned up once. The chain is built from TRBV6-1 and TRBJ1-5; D unclear. CDR1 and CDR2 from the germline V gene are MNHNS and SASEGT. Trimming removed 7 bases from V and 0 bases from J, with 16 bases in between. There are 16 residues in the CDR3. As DNA, the CDR3 is TGTGCCAGCACTCCGGATCGATGGGGTAGCAATCAGCCCCAGCATTTT. This codes for CASTPDRWGSNQPQHF.

The chain couples TRBV28 to TRBJ2-5; no reliable D call. There are 13 residues in the CDR3. The germline V gene has CDR1 MDHEN and CDR2 SYDVKM. Between the trimmed V and J ends, which lost 3 bases and 3 bases, there was a span of 8 bases. The CDR3 DNA is TGTGCCAGCAGTTTTTATGCCGAAGAGACCCAGTACTTC. It yields the protein CASSFYAEETQYF.

V gene TRBV6-1 combines with J gene TRBJ2-7; 7 bases match TRBD2. Trimming removed 6 bases from V and 4 bases from J; junction bases left unmatched: 15. Germline CDR1 is MNHNS and CDR2 is SASEGT. The CDR3 loop spans 16 amino acids. The CDR3 reads CASSVGSGPIFYEQYV. The CDR3 DNA follows: TGTGCCAGCAGCGTCGGTAGCGGGCCGATTTTTTACGAGCAGTACGTC.

The V and J genes are TRBV6-1 and TRBJ2-3, with TRBD1 matching over 8 bases. V lost 6 bases and J lost 4; bases outside the gene matches: 9. From germline, CDR1 is MNHNS and CDR2 SASEGT. The CDR3 runs 15 residues. This CDR3 reads CASSRRDRLADTQYF. CDR3 bases: TGTGCCAGCAGCCGCCGGGACAGGTTGGCAGATACGCAGTATTTT.

This chain links TRBV14 with TRBJ2-3; 7 nucleotides align to TRBD2. Trimming at V came to 3 bases and at J to 2 bases, leaving 5 bases not matched to a gene. Germline V gene data show CDR1 as SGHDN and CDR2 as FVKESK. This CDR3 contains 15 residues. The CDR3 here is CASSQRGRITDTQYF. In DNA form, the CDR3 reads TGTGCCAGCAGCCAGCGGGGGAGAATCACAGATACGCAGTATTTT.

This chain links TRBV7-3 with TRBJ2-3; D is undetermined. This CDR3 is 13 amino acids long. The V end lost 5 bases, the J end lost 4 bases, and 10 bases lay between the germline ends. Germline CDR1 SGHTA, CDR2 FQGTGA. The CDR3, as DNA: TGTGCCAGCAGCCAGGAAAGCGCAGATACGCAGTATTTT. It yields the protein CASSQESADTQYF.

This clonotype turned up a few times. The chain combines TRBV10-3 with TRBJ2-1; TRBD1 might be the D (5 bases). This CDR3 is 11 amino acids long. V was cut by 6 bases and J by 13 bases, with 13 bases left in between. Germline values: CDR1 ENHRY, CDR2 SYGVKD. The CDR3 protein is CAISSQQGQFF. For the CDR3, the DNA is TGTGCCATCAGCTCCCAGCAGGGTCAGTTCTTC.

This clonotype has only a few counts. V and J are TRBV20-1 and TRBJ2-1; D might be TRBD2 (5 bases). Between the trimmed V and J ends, which lost 4 bases and 0 bases, there was a span of 10 bases. CDR3 length: 14 residues. Germline CDR1 reads DFQATT; CDR2 reads SNEGSKA (reference sequence). CDR3 bases: TGCAGTGCTACCCTAGCTTCCTCCTACAATGAGCAGTTCTTC. Residues: CSATLASSYNEQFF.

This clonotype was counted between two and nine times. The rearrangement joins TRBV18 to TRBJ2-3; D possibly corresponds to TRBD1 (5 bases). Germline CDR1 KGHSH, CDR2 LQKENI. Trimming took off 0 bases at V and 2 bases at J, with 15 bases between the two ends. CDR3 length equals 17 residues. CDR3 sequence reads: CASSPPVATEITDTQYF. The CDR3, as DNA: TGTGCCAGCTCACCACCGGTCGCGACAGAAATCACAGATACGCAGTATTTT.

This rearrangement joins TRBV28 to TRBJ2-7; perhaps TRBD2 as D (6 bases). Between the trimmed V and J ends, which lost 10 bases and 2 bases, there was a span of 15 bases. This CDR3 has 13 residues. Germline V gene lookup returns CDR1 MDHEN and CDR2 SYDVKM. Here the CDR3 reads CATSPSATYEQYF. The CDR3 DNA follows: TGTGCCACCTCACCTAGCGCGACCTACGAGCAGTACTTC.

This clonotype has a handful of counts. J is TRBJ2-5 and V is TRBV9; D unclear. The germline CDR1 and CDR2 sequences are SGDLS and YYNGEE. The CDR3 has 16 residues. Trimming took 0 bases from V and 1 from J, leaving 13 bases between them. In DNA, the CDR3 is TGTGCCAGCAGCGTAGCGGAAATAGCTCGCCAAGAGACCCAGTACTTC. Translated, it gives CASSVAEIARQETQYF.

The chain employs TRBV6-1 and TRBJ1-5; D unresolved. Per germline, CDR1 MNHNS and CDR2 SASEGT. Trimming cost V 2 bases and J 2 bases, with 13 bases left between them. The CDR3 has 16 amino acids. Here the CDR3 DNA reads TGTGCCAGCAGTGAATGGGAGGGTAGGGGCAATCAGCCCCAGCATTTT. This translates into CASSEWEGRGNQPQHF.